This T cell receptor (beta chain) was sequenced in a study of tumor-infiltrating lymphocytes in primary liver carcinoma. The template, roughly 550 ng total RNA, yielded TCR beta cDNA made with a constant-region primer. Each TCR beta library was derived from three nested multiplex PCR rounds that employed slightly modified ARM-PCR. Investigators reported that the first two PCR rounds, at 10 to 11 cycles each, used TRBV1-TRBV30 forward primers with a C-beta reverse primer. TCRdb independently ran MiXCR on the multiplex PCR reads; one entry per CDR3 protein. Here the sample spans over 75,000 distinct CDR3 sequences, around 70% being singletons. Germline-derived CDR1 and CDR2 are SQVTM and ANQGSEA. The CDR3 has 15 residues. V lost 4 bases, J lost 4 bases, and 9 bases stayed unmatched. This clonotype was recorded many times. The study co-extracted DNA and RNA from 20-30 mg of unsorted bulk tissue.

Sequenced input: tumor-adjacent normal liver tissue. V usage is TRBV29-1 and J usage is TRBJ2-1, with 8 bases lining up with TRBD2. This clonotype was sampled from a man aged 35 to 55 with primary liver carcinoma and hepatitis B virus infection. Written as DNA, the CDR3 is TGCAGCGTTGCCTGGAGCGGGAGATTGTACAATGAGCAGTTCTTC. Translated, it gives CSVAWSGRLYNEQFF.